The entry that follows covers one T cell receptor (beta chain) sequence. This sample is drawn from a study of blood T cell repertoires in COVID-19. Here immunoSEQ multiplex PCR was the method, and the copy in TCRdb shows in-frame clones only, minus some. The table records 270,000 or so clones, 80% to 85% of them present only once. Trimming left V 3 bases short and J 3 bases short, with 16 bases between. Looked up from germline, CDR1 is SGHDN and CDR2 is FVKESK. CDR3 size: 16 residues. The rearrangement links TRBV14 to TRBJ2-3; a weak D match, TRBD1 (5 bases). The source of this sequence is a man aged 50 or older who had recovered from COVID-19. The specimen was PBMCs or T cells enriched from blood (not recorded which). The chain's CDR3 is CASSHQGRPKTDTQYF. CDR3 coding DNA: TGTGCCAGCAGCCACCAGGGTAGGCCTAAAACAGATACGCAGTATTTT.